A single T cell receptor (beta chain) is shown here with its context. The sample belongs to a study of T cells after yellow fever vaccination. Germline-derived CDR1 and CDR2 are KGHDR and SFDVKD. This CDR3 region has 13 residues. Deletions cut 2 bases from V and 6 bases from J, with 8 bases between. MiXCR, applied by TCRdb to the 5' RACE reads, yields one record per CDR3 protein. The table lists 95,000 to 100,000 distinct CDR3 sequences, under 6.5% of them singletons. The TCR was taken from a man younger than 35 who received the YFV17D yellow fever vaccine. The chain couples TRBV24-1 to TRBJ2-3; D not certain. The material was CD8+ T cells sorted from PBMCs, obtained 10 days after the yellow fever booster vaccination. The CDR3 DNA is TGTGCCACCAGTGATTGGGCACAGGATACGCAGTATTTT. Translated, it gives CATSDWAQDTQYF.